The source of this T cell receptor (beta chain) is a study of T cell changes during pregnancy in multiple sclerosis. V was trimmed by 3 bases and J by 4 bases, leaving 14 bases between them. There are 15 residues in the CDR3. Per germline, CDR1 SGHKS and CDR2 YYEKEE (reference sequence). TCRdb keeps only in-frame clones here, not all; method: immunoSEQ multiplex PCR. The sample has approximately 45,000 clones, about 90% seen once. This TCR came from a female donor in good health, enrolled as a control in a pregnancy study. Sequencing used CD4+ T cells from peripheral blood mononuclear cells, obtained in the second trimester of pregnancy. V and J are TRBV5-5 and TRBJ1-5, with D hard to call. CDR3 region: CASSWDPGSNQPQHF. The CDR3 DNA reads as TGTGCCAGCAGCTGGGATCCGGGGTCAAATCAGCCCCAGCATTTT.